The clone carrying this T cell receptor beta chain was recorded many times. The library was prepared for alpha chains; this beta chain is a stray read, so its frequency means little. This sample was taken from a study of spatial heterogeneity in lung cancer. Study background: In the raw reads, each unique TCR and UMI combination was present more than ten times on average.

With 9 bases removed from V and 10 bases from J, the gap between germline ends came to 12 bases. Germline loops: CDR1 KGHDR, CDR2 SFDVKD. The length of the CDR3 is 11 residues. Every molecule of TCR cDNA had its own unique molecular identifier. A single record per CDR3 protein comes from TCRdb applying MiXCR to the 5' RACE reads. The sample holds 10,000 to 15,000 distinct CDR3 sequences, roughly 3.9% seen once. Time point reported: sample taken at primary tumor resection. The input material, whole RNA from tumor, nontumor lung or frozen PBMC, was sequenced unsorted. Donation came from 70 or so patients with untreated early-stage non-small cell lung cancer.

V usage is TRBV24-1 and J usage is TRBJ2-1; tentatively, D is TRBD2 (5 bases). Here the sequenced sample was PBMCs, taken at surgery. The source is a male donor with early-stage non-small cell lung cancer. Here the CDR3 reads CATGLPGEQFF. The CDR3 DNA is TGTGCCACCGGACTCCCCGGGGAGCAGTTCTTC.